Following are 12 T cell receptor beta chains from one sample sequenced in a study of cytomegalovirus exposure and HLA in healthy donors. Vbeta (60) and Jbeta (13) primers were used in the PCR. Here immunoSEQ multiplex PCR was the method, and the copy in TCRdb shows in-frame clones only, minus some. The sample lists some 60,000 clones; over 75% were seen once. Sequences were obtained from PBMCs. These receptors were obtained from a male donor in good health and CMV-seronegative.

The chain is built from TRBV7-2 and TRBJ2-5; 8 bases match TRBD2. J was trimmed by 1 base and V by 1 base; bases with no gene match: 2. CDR3 length equals 15 residues. Germline V gene data show CDR1 as SGHTA and CDR2 as FQGNSA. In DNA form, the CDR3 reads TGTGCCAGCAGCTTAGATGCGGGGGGCCAAGAGACCCAGTACTTC. Residues: CASSLDAGGQETQYF.

The CDR3 spells CASSHSPGGGTGELFF. The CDR3 DNA is TGTGCCAGCAGCCATTCTCCGGGGGGGGGCACCGGGGAGCTGTTTTTT. The V gene is TRBV9, the J gene TRBJ2-2; 8 positions agree with TRBD2. The germline gives CDR1 SGDLS, CDR2 YYNGEE. The CDR3 consists of 16 residues. V trimming: 4 bases; J trimming: 4 bases; junction bases outside the gene matches: 9.

This chain joins TRBV6-5 and TRBJ1-1, with D maybe TRBD1 (6 bases). In germline, CDR1 is MNHEY, CDR2 SVGAGI. Trimming pared 4 bases from V and 1 base from J, leaving 13 bases between. The CDR3 consists of 15 residues. The CDR3 DNA sequence: TGTGCCAGCAGTTCACAGGGTAGGGAGAACACTGAAGCTTTCTTT. Protein: CASSSQGRENTEAFF.

The rearrangement uses TRBV7-9 and TRBJ2-5, with a possible D match to TRBD2 (6 bases). CDR1 is SEHNR and CDR2 is FQNEAQ in the germline V gene (reference sequence). Trimming removed 5 bases from V and 1 base from J, with 14 bases in between. The CDR3 covers 15 residues. CDR3 DNA: TGTGCCAGCAGCCCACCACGGGGGACCCAAGAGACCCAGTACTTC. Translated, it gives CASSPPRGTQETQYF.

V usage is TRBV11-2 and J usage is TRBJ1-3; D ambiguous. The CDR3 length is 14 residues. Looked up from germline, CDR1 is SGHAT and CDR2 is FQNNGV. V was clipped by 2 bases and J by 2 bases, with 7 bases between them. DNA of the CDR3: TGTGCCAGCAGCTTAATGATAGCTGGAAACACCATATATTTT. Translation: CASSLMIAGNTIYF.

The chain uses TRBV5-6 and TRBJ2-5; perhaps TRBD2 as D (7 bases). CDR3 size: 14 residues. Germline CDR1 SGHDT, CDR2 YYEEEE. V lost 3 bases and J lost 5, with 14 bases in between. CDR3 sequence (DNA): TGTGCCAGCAGCTCCTGGGGGGGGGCGGAGACCCAGTACTTC. It specifies CASSSWGGAETQYF.

This chain links TRBV19 with TRBJ1-6; no clear D. This CDR3 has 14 amino acids. CDR1 is LNHDA and CDR2 is SQIVND in the germline V gene (reference sequence). Trimming took off 4 bases at V and 7 bases at J, with 11 bases between the two ends. In nucleotides, the CDR3 is TGTGCCAGTAGTAACCGGGGTCGAAATTCACCCCTCCACTTT. Residues: CASSNRGRNSPLHF.

This clone was detected a few times. The chain is built from TRBV6-4 and TRBJ1-6; D possibly corresponds to TRBD1 (6 bases). Germline CDR1 MRHNA, CDR2 SNTAGT. There are 13 residues in the CDR3. V lost 5 bases and J 8 bases, leaving 10 bases between the germline ends. The CDR3 DNA sequence: TGTGCCAGCAGTCAGGACAGAGATTCACCCCTCCACTTT. Translating it yields CASSQDRDSPLHF.

This clone was seen only a few times. The chain joins TRBV19 to TRBJ1-6; 8 bases are a match to TRBD1. J was trimmed by 8 bases and V by 7 bases; bases with no gene match: 10. The CDR3 sequence is 15 residues long. From germline, CDR1 is LNHDA and CDR2 SQIVND (reference sequence). The CDR3 here is CASTEEGRGHSPLHF. The CDR3 coding sequence is TGTGCCAGTACCGAAGAAGGCAGGGGGCATTCACCCCTCCACTTT.

The chain employs TRBV6-5 and TRBJ1-1, with 8 nucleotides matching TRBD1. The CDR3 runs 13 residues. Trimming cost V 6 bases and J 3 bases; bases outside gene matches: 3. Germline assignment: CDR1 MNHEY and CDR2 SVGAGI. CDR3 bases: TGTGCCAGCAGGACAGGGGTCTACACTGAAGCTTTCTTT. Translated, it gives CASRTGVYTEAFF.

The chain carries TRBV30 and TRBJ1-3, with D unresolved. CDR3 length: 13 residues. Germline CDR1 and CDR2: GTSNPN and SVGIG (reference sequence). V lost 0 bases, J lost 4 bases, and 7 bases lay in between. Written as DNA, the CDR3 is TGTGCCTGGAGTGTAGCACTGGGAAACACCATATATTTT. It codes for CAWSVALGNTIYF.

The chain is built from TRBV5-1 and TRBJ2-2; D not certain. V lost 4 bases, J lost 1 base, and 8 bases lay in between. Per the germline V gene, CDR1 is SGHRS and CDR2 is YFSETQ. This CDR3 has 14 amino acids. CDR3 sequence: CASSAAQNTGELFF. CDR3 nucleotide sequence: TGCGCCAGCAGCGCGGCCCAGAACACCGGGGAGCTGTTTTTT.